Below are 15 T cell receptor beta chains sequenced from a single sample in a study of identical twins listed by TCRdb under 2016. Library preparation was by 5' RACE. The sequencing machine was an Illumina HiSeq 2000. TCRdb took the public reads, trimmed them with fastp at Q25, ran MiXCR for clone calling and kept in-frame beta chains. For every CDR3 protein sequence, its rows merge into one entry that carries the most common genes and DNA. The sample table holds 430,000 or so distinct CDR3 sequences, of which 24% were seen once. The top ten clones comprise roughly 2.8% of the sample. The sample was also linked to a second study, of T cells expressing NK-cell markers.

The sample was CD4+ T cells sorted from blood. These TCRs come from a woman under 30 in good health.

This clonotype came up a few times. This sequence joins TRBV20-1 and TRBJ1-5; no clear D gene. This CDR3 comprises 12 residues. The germline V gene encodes CDR1 DFQATT and CDR2 SNEGSKA (reference sequence). Trimming removed 2 bases at V and 11 bases at J, with 13 bases between. The CDR3, as DNA: TGCAGTGCTAGACATGTGGCGGGTACCCAGCATTTT. Translating it yields CSARHVAGTQHF.

This chain uses TRBV3-1 with TRBJ2-3; tentative D call: TRBD2 (6 bases). CDR3 size: 15 residues. The V gene's germline CDR1 is LGHDT and CDR2 YNNKEL (reference sequence). With 5 bases removed from V and 5 bases from J, the gap between germline ends came to 17 bases. For the CDR3, the DNA is TGTGCCAGCAGCTCCCTTTCGGGGGTGCGAGATACGCAGTATTTT. This encodes CASSSLSGVRDTQYF.

A word on this clonotype: Compared with germline, one end of the junction differs, possibly owing to a read error. The rearrangement uses TRBV11-2 and TRBJ2-1, with D hard to call. CDR1 is SGHAT, CDR2 FQNNGV, per germline. The CDR3 totals 14 residues. In nucleotides, the CDR3 is TGTGTCAGCAGCTTAGTTAGAAGGCCCAGCGAGCAGTTCTTC. The encoded protein is CVSSLVRRPSEQFF.

The CDR3 coding sequence is TGTGCCAGCGGCCCCGGGGTCATCTGCTACACCTTC. Encoded protein: CASGPGVICYTF. This rearrangement joins TRBV5-6 to TRBJ1-2; D gene uncertain. The CDR3 has 12 residues. V was shortened by 7 bases and J by 9 bases, with 16 bases between the two germline ends. The germline V gene encodes CDR1 SGHDT and CDR2 YYEEEE.

In DNA form, the CDR3 reads TGTGCCAGCAGCAAAGACAGGGGCTCCTACAATGAGCAGTTCTTC. Translating it yields CASSKDRGSYNEQFF. The chain is built from TRBV7-2 and TRBJ2-1; TRBD1 aligns across 8 bases. V was pared by 5 bases and J by 0 bases, with 3 bases of the junction left unmatched. Germline V gene sequence: CDR1 SGHTA, CDR2 FQGNSA. The CDR3 extends over 15 amino acids.

V is TRBV20-1 and J is TRBJ2-7, with 8 bases identical to TRBD2. The germline CDR1 and CDR2 sequences are DFQATT and SNEGSKA (reference sequence). This CDR3 is built from 12 residues. V shed 5 bases and J 3 bases; nucleotides not matched to a gene: 3. As DNA, the CDR3 is TGCAGTGCTGCGGGGGGCTTCTACGAGCAGTACTTC. Residues: CSAAGGFYEQYF.

This clonotype came up a few times. This chain links TRBV20-1 with TRBJ2-1; D might be TRBD1 or TRBD2, each matching 5 bases. V was clipped by 2 bases and J by 5 bases, with 19 bases between them. The CDR3 spans 16 residues. Germline values: CDR1 DFQATT, CDR2 SNEGSKA (reference sequence). CDR3 sequence: CSARPAGASRHNEQFF. The CDR3, as DNA: TGCAGTGCTAGACCCGCCGGGGCTAGCCGACACAATGAGCAGTTCTTC.

The chain carries TRBV12-3 or TRBV12-4 and TRBJ2-7; D possibly uses TRBD1 or TRBD2 (5 bases each). The length of the CDR3 is 14 residues. V lost 5 bases, J lost 0 bases, and 11 bases lay in between. CDR3 in amino acids: CASSRDVHSYEQYF. The CDR3 region has the DNA TGTGCCAGCAGTCGGGACGTCCACTCCTACGAGCAGTACTTC.

The chain uses TRBV18 and TRBJ1-1, with 7 bases lining up with TRBD1. From germline, CDR1 is KGHSH and CDR2 LQKENI. CDR3 length equals 13 residues. The J segment lost 5 bases and the V segment lost 6 bases, leaving 6 bases of the junction unmatched. As DNA, the CDR3 is TGTGCCAGCTCCCAGGGGGAAGAAACTGAAGCTTTCTTT. Translating gives CASSQGEETEAFF.

This clonotype showed up just a few times. The rearrangement uses TRBV7-9 and TRBJ1-1; weak D call: TRBD1 (6 bases). Trimming cost V 1 base and J 2 bases, with 14 bases left between them. Germline V gene sequence: CDR1 SEHNR, CDR2 FQNEAQ (reference sequence). The CDR3 runs to 16 residues. The CDR3, as DNA: TGTGCCAGCAGCTTAGGCACAGGGCGGCGAAACACTGAAGCTTTCTTT. It yields the protein CASSLGTGRRNTEAFF.

This clonotype was detected only a few times. V is TRBV18 and J is TRBJ2-3; 7 bases agree with TRBD2. Germline CDR1 KGHSH, CDR2 LQKENI. This CDR3 spans 12 amino acids. V was pared by 4 bases and J by 9 bases, with 4 bases of the junction left unmatched. The CDR3 DNA follows: TGTGCCAGCTCACTACTAGCGAGCACGCAGTATTTT. It codes for CASSLLASTQYF.

This clonotype showed up just a few times. Its ends do not fully match the called genes, so a read error is possible. The genes are TRBV6-2 or TRBV6-3 and TRBJ2-1; TRBD2 matches 13 bases. The germline gives CDR1 MNHEY, CDR2 SVGEGT. CDR3 length equals 11 residues. The CDR3 protein is CASSRGLAGTF. CDR3 nucleotide sequence: TGTGCCAGCAGCCGGGGACTAGCGGGAACTTTC.

The chain couples TRBV20-1 to TRBJ2-3; D remains ambiguous. Looked up from germline, CDR1 is DFQATT and CDR2 is SNEGSKA (reference sequence). The germline V and J ends were trimmed by 3 bases and 8 bases, with 9 bases remaining between them. The CDR3 sequence is 11 residues long. The CDR3 protein is CSASLVGTQYF. For the CDR3, the DNA is TGCAGTGCTAGTTTAGTGGGTACGCAGTATTTT.

The chain links TRBV7-8 to TRBJ1-6, with TRBD1 matching over 10 bases. V lost 5 bases and J lost 7; bases outside the gene matches: 14. The germline V gene encodes CDR1 SGHVS and CDR2 FQNEAQ. This CDR3 contains 18 residues. The CDR3 DNA reads as TGTGCCAGCAGCCCTGGTGGGGTGGACAGGGGGTGGAATTCACCCCTCCACTTT. Translated, it gives CASSPGGVDRGWNSPLHF.

In this sample, this clonotype turned up a few times. The genes are TRBV12-3 or TRBV12-4 and TRBJ1-1, with D unresolved. Deletions cut 4 bases from V and 1 base from J, with 7 bases between. The CDR3 spans 13 residues. The CDR3 bases are TGTGCCAGCAGTTACGGGCCGAACACTGAAGCTTTCTTT. Amino acid sequence: CASSYGPNTEAFF.